These 8 T cell receptor beta chains share one sample of origin, sequenced in a study of response to subunit inactivated influenza vaccine. TCRdb reanalysed the RT-PCR reads using MiXCR and keeps one entry per CDR3 protein. The sample holds about half a million distinct CDR3 sequences, approximately 7.6% seen once. Specimen: PBMCs from blood, collected less than 25 months after vaccination. The receptors derive from a man aged 45 to 75 who received an inactivated influenza vaccine.

Only a few counts were recorded for this clonotype. The chain joins TRBV20-1 to TRBJ2-1, with D hard to call. The CDR3 consists of 12 residues. Trimming stripped 8 bases from V and 4 bases from J, with 12 bases between. The germline gives CDR1 DFQATT, CDR2 SNEGSKA (reference sequence). The CDR3 DNA follows: TGCAGTCTCACTACGTCTTACAATGAGCAGTTCTTC. Amino acids: CSLTTSYNEQFF.

This clonotype was picked up many times. The gene calls are TRBV9 and TRBJ2-1; the match to TRBD2 covers 8 bases. CDR3 length: 14 amino acids. Germline V gives CDR1 SGDLS, CDR2 YYNGEE. V shed 1 base, J shed 8 bases, and the junction held 5 bases outside the gene matches. In DNA form, the CDR3 reads TGTGCCAGCAGCGTATCGGGAGGGCGCGATGAGCAGTTCTTC. It yields the protein CASSVSGGRDEQFF. Full variable domain (rest looked up from reference TRBV9 and TRBJ2-1): DSGVTQTPKHLITATGQRVTLRCSPRSGDLSVYWYQQSLDQGLQFLIQYYNGEERAKGNILERFSAQQFPDLHSELNLSSLELGDSALYFCASSVSGGRDEQFFGPGTRLTVL.

This clonotype occurred a few times. The chain combines TRBV20-1 with TRBJ1-1; D might be TRBD1 (6 bases). CDR1 and CDR2 from the germline V gene are DFQATT and SNEGSKA (reference sequence). Trimming pared 1 base from V and 1 base from J, leaving 13 bases between. The CDR3 totals 15 residues. This CDR3 reads CSARVGALRNTEAFF. CDR3 in DNA: TGCAGTGCTAGAGTGGGGGCCCTCAGGAACACTGAAGCTTTCTTT.

The rearrangement joins TRBV20-1 to TRBJ2-3, with D tentatively TRBD2 (6 bases). The CDR3 totals 17 residues. Trimming cost V 5 bases and J 0 bases, with 21 bases left between them. CDR1 and CDR2 (germline): DFQATT, SNEGSKA (reference sequence). CDR3 protein: CSASSAGRAGSTDTQYF. CDR3 coding DNA: TGCAGTGCTTCCAGTGCGGGGCGGGCTGGAAGCACAGATACGCAGTATTTT.

The genes are TRBV11-2 and TRBJ2-7; 8 bases agree with TRBD1. CDR1 is SGHAT, CDR2 FQNNGV, per germline. CDR3 length: 18 residues. Trimming removed 2 bases from V and 0 bases from J; junction bases left unmatched: 12. The CDR3 DNA reads as TGTGCCAGCAGCTTAAGGACAGGGTCGGGGATGAGCTCCTACGAGCAGTACTTC. This encodes CASSLRTGSGMSSYEQYF. The full variable domain, with the rest looked up from reference TRBV11-2 and TRBJ2-7, is EAGVAQSPRYKIIEKRQSVAFWCNPISGHATLYWYQQILGQGPKLLIQFQNNGVVDDSQLPKDRFSAERLKGVDSTLKIQPAKLEDSAVYLCASSLRTGSGMSSYEQYFGPGTRLTVT.

The chain couples TRBV12-3 or TRBV12-4 to TRBJ2-7; TRBD2 agrees at 8 bases. Trimming cost V 5 bases and J 3 bases; bases outside gene matches: 9. This CDR3 region has 15 residues. As DNA, the CDR3 is TGTGCCAGCAGTCTCCTTCGGCGGGAGGTCTACGAGCAGTACTTC. This sequence encodes CASSLLRREVYEQYF.

The chain carries TRBV10-3 and TRBJ1-4; 7 nucleotides align to TRBD1. CDR3 length: 15 amino acids. Looked up from germline, CDR1 is ENHRY and CDR2 is SYGVKD. With V trimmed by 7 bases and J by 5 bases, 10 bases remained unmatched. CDR3 bases: TGTGCCATCAAGAGAGACGGGACAGCGAATGAAAAACTGTTTTTT. Its translation is CAIKRDGTANEKLFF.

The chain has TRBV9 and TRBJ2-3; D not certain. The CDR3 consists of 13 residues. The germline gives CDR1 SGDLS, CDR2 YYNGEE. V lost 4 bases to trimming and J lost 5 bases, with 11 bases between them. This chain's CDR3 is CASSFSVGDTQYF. CDR3 in DNA: TGTGCCAGCAGCTTCAGCGTTGGAGATACGCAGTATTTT.